The 19 T cell receptor beta chains given below trace back to one sample, sequenced in a study of CD8+ T cells in alopecia areata. It was cDNA, reverse transcribed from extracted RNA, that served as the sequencing template. Sequencing used immunoSEQ multiplex PCR; TCRdb keeps in-frame clones, though not all of them. The repertoire consists of some 170,000 clones, with less than 75% occurring once and the leading ten covering 15% to 20%. Treatment meaning: oral pan-JAK inhibitor, 5-10 mg twice daily. Specimen: CD4+ T cells sorted from blood, collected at approximately week 61, from a patient treated with tofacitinib. Every receptor here comes from a human donor with alopecia areata.

This sequence joins TRBV4-1 and TRBJ2-2; unclear D gene. This CDR3 region has 16 residues. The V gene's germline CDR1 is MGHRA and CDR2 YSYEKL. The V end was cut by 6 bases, the J end by 0 bases, with 14 bases between. CDR3 nucleotides: TGCGCCAGCAGTCAACCCAGCCTAACGAACACCGGGGAGCTGTTTTTT. Protein sequence: CASSQPSLTNTGELFF.

The V gene is TRBV4-2, the J gene TRBJ1-6, with no clear D. Germline lookup yields CDR1 LGHNA and CDR2 YNFKEQ. The CDR3 has 12 amino acids. The CDR3 sequence: CAAREGNSPLHF. Here the CDR3 DNA reads TGTGCGGCACGGGAGGGTAATTCACCCCTCCACTTT.

This chain uses TRBV29-1 with TRBJ2-3, with 7 bases fitting TRBD1. The junction had 6 bases not matched to a gene; V was cut back by 7 bases and J by 2 bases. The CDR3 has 13 amino acids. Per germline, CDR1 SQVTM and CDR2 ANQGSEA. This CDR3 reads CSARDRPTDTQYF. As DNA, the CDR3 is TGCAGCGCCCGGGACAGACCCACAGATACGCAGTATTTT.

This clone was seen more than once but under ten times. The chain combines TRBV5-1 with TRBJ1-6; D gene uncertain. This CDR3 spans 13 amino acids. Germline assignment: CDR1 SGHRS and CDR2 YFSETQ. V lost 6 bases, J lost 7 bases, and 11 bases lay in between. DNA of the CDR3: TGCGCCAGCACGTTAGGCAGCAATTCACCCCTCCACTTT. Residues: CASTLGSNSPLHF. The full variable domain, with the rest looked up from reference TRBV5-1 and TRBJ1-6, is KAGVTQTPRYLIKTRGQQVTLSCSPISGHRSVSWYQQTPGQGLQFLFEYFSETQRNKGNFPGRFSGRQFSNSRSEMNVSTLELGDSALYLCASTLGSNSPLHFGNGTRLTVT.

The V gene is TRBV6-5, the J gene TRBJ2-5; D call uncertain. Germline CDR1 and CDR2: MNHEY and SVGAGI. The germline V and J ends were trimmed by 5 bases and 10 bases, with 17 bases remaining between them. The CDR3 runs to 13 residues. The CDR3 is CASSPGPWLVQYF. The CDR3 DNA sequence: TGTGCCAGCAGTCCCGGACCCTGGCTAGTCCAGTACTTC.

The genes are TRBV20-1 and TRBJ1-2; 9 positions agree with TRBD1. Germline V gene data show CDR1 as DFQATT and CDR2 as SNEGSKA (reference sequence). With V trimmed by 5 bases and J by 8 bases, 3 bases remained unmatched. The length of the CDR3 is 11 residues. CDR3 DNA sequence: TGCAGTGCTCACAGGGGGCAAGGCTACACCTTC. Translating it yields CSAHRGQGYTF.

The chain has TRBV6-5 and TRBJ2-5; 12 nucleotides agree with TRBD2. The DNA end lines up better with TRBJ2-7; the J call may be wrong. Per germline, CDR1 MNHEY and CDR2 SVGAGI. CDR3 size: 15 residues. The CDR3: CASSFRLAGEYEQYF. Here the CDR3 DNA reads TGTGCCAGCAGTTTCCGACTAGCGGGGGAATACGAGCAGTACTTC.

The V gene is TRBV19, the J gene TRBJ2-2, with TRBD2 matching over 8 bases. The trim removed 8 bases at V and 6 bases at J, leaving 17 bases unmatched. The CDR3 extends over 17 amino acids. Germline V CDR1 and CDR2: LNHDA, SQIVND (reference sequence). The CDR3, as DNA: TGTGCCAGTGAGATGATTGCCGGGGGGGCCTTCGCCGGGGAGCTGTTTTTT. It is translated as CASEMIAGGAFAGELFF.

The chain recombines TRBV5-1 with TRBJ1-1; D is perhaps TRBD1 (5 bases). Germline CDR1 SGHRS, CDR2 YFSETQ. There are 13 residues in the CDR3. The ends were cut back, 4 bases at V and 6 bases at J, with 13 bases in the middle. Here the CDR3 reads CASSTRGAAEAFF. CDR3 DNA: TGCGCCAGCAGCACTCGGGGCGCAGCTGAAGCTTTCTTT.

The chain employs TRBV7-3 and TRBJ2-1; TRBD1 aligns across 9 bases. V shed 3 bases, J shed 10 bases, and the junction held 1 base outside the gene matches. The germline CDR1 and CDR2 sequences are SGHTA and FQGTGA. This CDR3 is built from 12 residues. CDR3 amino acids: CASSFGQGEQFF. The CDR3 bases are TGTGCCAGCAGCTTTGGACAGGGGGAGCAGTTCTTC. Full variable domain (rest looked up from reference TRBV7-3 and TRBJ2-1): GAGVSQTPSNKVTEKGKYVELRCDPISGHTALYWYRQSLGQGPEFLIYFQGTGAADDSGLPNDRFFAVRPEGSVSTLKIQRTERGDSAVYLCASSFGQGEQFFGPGTRLTVL.

This clone appeared a few times. This rearrangement joins TRBV6-5 to TRBJ2-7, with 9 nucleotides matching TRBD1. This CDR3 spans 13 amino acids. The germline V gene has CDR1 MNHEY and CDR2 SVGAGI. V lost 6 bases and J lost 3; bases outside the gene matches: 3. The CDR3 bases are TGTGCCAGCAGCAGGGACAGGGTCTACGAGCAGTACTTC. It codes for CASSRDRVYEQYF.

This clone was counted between two and nine times. The chain has TRBV5-1 and TRBJ2-3; 10 nucleotides agree with TRBD1. The J segment lost 4 bases and the V segment lost 0 bases, leaving 2 bases of the junction unmatched. Germline V lookup: CDR1 SGHRS, CDR2 YFSETQ. The CDR3 contains 15 residues. The CDR3 DNA follows: TGCGCCAGCAGCTTGGAGGGACAGGGGTCAGATACGCAGTATTTT. Amino acid sequence: CASSLEGQGSDTQYF.

The chain combines TRBV29-1 with TRBJ2-5, with TRBD1 matching over 9 bases. Trimming at V came to 4 bases and at J to 3 bases, leaving 6 bases not matched to a gene. Germline CDR1 SQVTM, CDR2 ANQGSEA. This CDR3 has 14 residues. CDR3 sequence: CSVARDRVEETQYF. CDR3 bases: TGCAGCGTTGCCCGGGACAGGGTTGAAGAGACCCAGTACTTC.

The CDR3 protein is CAWKRAGGLSTEAFF. As DNA, the CDR3 is TGTGCCTGGAAGAGGGCAGGGGGCTTGAGCACTGAAGCTTTCTTT. V usage is TRBV30 and J usage is TRBJ1-1; 8 bases are a match to TRBD1. Germline CDR1 GTSNPN, CDR2 SVGIG (reference sequence). CDR3 length equals 15 residues. V lost 4 bases and J lost 4; bases outside the gene matches: 11. The full variable domain, rest sourced from reference TRBV30 and TRBJ1-1, is SQTIHQWPATLVQPVGSPLSLECTVEGTSNPNLYWYRQAAGRGLQLLFYSVGIGQISSEVPQNLSASRPQDRQFILSSKKLLLSDSGFYLCAWKRAGGLSTEAFFGQGTRLTVV.

This clone was seen a single time. The chain has TRBV19 and TRBJ2-5; no definite D call. The V and J ends lost 5 bases and 0 bases respectively, with 7 bases between them. The CDR3 length is 13 residues. Germline CDR1 reads LNHDA; CDR2 reads SQIVND (reference sequence). CDR3 DNA: TGTGCCAGTAGTCAAAGGTACCAAGAGACCCAGTACTTC. Its protein is CASSQRYQETQYF.

The V call is TRBV14, the J call TRBJ1-3; a weak D match, TRBD1 (6 bases). The CDR3 totals 14 residues. Germline V gene sequence: CDR1 SGHDN, CDR2 FVKESK. V was clipped by 5 bases and J by 0 bases, with 8 bases between them. The chain's CDR3 is CASSYRDSGNTIYF. The CDR3 DNA sequence: TGTGCCAGCAGCTACAGGGACTCTGGAAACACCATATATTTT. Filled out from reference TRBV14 and TRBJ1-3, the complete variable domain reads EAGVTQFPSHSVIEKGQTVTLRCDPISGHDNLYWYRRVMGKEIKFLLHFVKESKQDESGMPNNRFLAERTGGTYSTLKVQPAELEDSGVYFCASSYRDSGNTIYFGEGSWLTVV.

The chain carries TRBV4-1 and TRBJ1-1; D possibly corresponds to TRBD1 (5 bases). The CDR3 covers 15 residues. The germline V and J ends were trimmed by 0 bases and 0 bases, with 8 bases remaining between them. Germline assignment: CDR1 MGHRA and CDR2 YSYEKL. Here the CDR3 reads CASSQEKQVNTEAFF. CDR3 nucleotide sequence: TGCGCCAGCAGCCAAGAGAAACAGGTGAACACTGAAGCTTTCTTT.

This chain connects TRBV9 to TRBJ2-3, with D perhaps given as TRBD1 or TRBD2 (5 bases each). Trimming removed 0 bases from V and 2 bases from J, with 7 bases in between. This CDR3 spans 14 amino acids. Germline values: CDR1 SGDLS, CDR2 YYNGEE. The chain's CDR3 is CASSVDGATDTQYF. CDR3 in DNA: TGTGCCAGCAGCGTAGACGGGGCCACAGATACGCAGTATTTT.

This clone was counted a few times. V and J are TRBV5-8 and TRBJ1-2; D may be TRBD1 (6 bases). Trimming stripped 4 bases from V and 2 bases from J, with 15 bases between. Germline CDR1 and CDR2: SGHTS and YDEGEE. This CDR3 is 15 amino acids long. The CDR3 region has the DNA TGTGCCAGCAGCCCCGAACCCAGGGGAAACTATGGCTACACCTTC. Its translation is CASSPEPRGNYGYTF.